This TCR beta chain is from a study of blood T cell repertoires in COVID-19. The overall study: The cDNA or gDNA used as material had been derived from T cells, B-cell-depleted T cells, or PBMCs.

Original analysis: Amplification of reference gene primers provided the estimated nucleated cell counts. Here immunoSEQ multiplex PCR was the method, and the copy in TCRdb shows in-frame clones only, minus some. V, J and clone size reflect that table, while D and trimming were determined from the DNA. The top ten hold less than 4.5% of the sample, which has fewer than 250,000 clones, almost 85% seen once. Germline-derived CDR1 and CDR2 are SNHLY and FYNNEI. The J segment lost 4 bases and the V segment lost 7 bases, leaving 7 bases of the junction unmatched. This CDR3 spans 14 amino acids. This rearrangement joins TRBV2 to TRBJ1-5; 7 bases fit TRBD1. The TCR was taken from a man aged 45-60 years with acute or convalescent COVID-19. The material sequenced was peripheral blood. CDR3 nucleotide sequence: TGTGCCAGCACCAATGGGACAGTAAATCAGCCCCAGCATTTT. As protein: CASTNGTVNQPQHF.